The 20 T cell receptor beta chains reported below all come from one sample, sequenced in a study of cytomegalovirus exposure and HLA in healthy donors. The assay was immunoSEQ multiplex PCR, and TCRdb's table has in-frame clones only and misses some. The sample consists of about 190,000 clones, more than 70% of them appearing once. The sample comprised PBMCs. These receptors all come from a woman between 18 and 29 years old in good health and CMV-seronegative.

V is TRBV10-3 and J is TRBJ1-1; TRBD1 agrees at 7 bases. The CDR3 covers 13 residues. Germline V gene data show CDR1 as ENHRY and CDR2 as SYGVKD. The V gene end was trimmed by 5 bases and the J gene end by 1 base; junction bases not matched to a gene: 1. As DNA, the CDR3 is TGTGCCATCAGTTGGGACAGGAACACTGAAGCTTTCTTT. Amino acid sequence: CAISWDRNTEAFF.

V is TRBV4-1 and J is TRBJ2-1; TRBD2 matches 10 bases. After removal of 0 bases from V and 3 bases from J, the junction contained 2 bases not matched to a gene. Per the germline V gene, CDR1 is MGHRA and CDR2 is YSYEKL. The CDR3 loop spans 16 amino acids. This chain's CDR3 is CASSQEKRGGYNEQFF. CDR3 DNA: TGCGCCAGCAGCCAAGAAAAGCGGGGGGGCTACAATGAGCAGTTCTTC.

The chain couples TRBV7-6 to TRBJ2-7, with a tentative D call TRBD2 (5 bases). V gave up 0 bases and J gave up 7 bases, with 13 bases separating them. Germline loops: CDR1 SGHVS, CDR2 FNYEAQ. The CDR3 runs to 14 residues. This chain's CDR3 is CASSLALGVEEQYF. CDR3 nucleotides: TGTGCCAGCAGCTTAGCACTCGGGGTCGAGGAGCAGTACTTC.

The chain has TRBV6-4 and TRBJ1-1; a possible D gene is TRBD1 (6 bases). Germline CDR1 MRHNA, CDR2 SNTAGT. The CDR3 spans 14 residues. V dropped 2 bases and J dropped 4 bases, with 11 bases sitting between them. The CDR3 DNA follows: TGTGCCAGCAGTGACCAGGGGTCGGCCACTGAAGCTTTCTTT. Residues: CASSDQGSATEAFF.

This chain uses TRBV19 with TRBJ1-5; TRBD1 matches at 7 bases. V dropped 3 bases and J dropped 4; count of bases not matched to a gene: 6. The CDR3 runs 15 residues. Germline values: CDR1 LNHDA, CDR2 SQIVND (reference sequence). The CDR3 region is CASSIGDSSNQPQHF. The CDR3 coding sequence is TGTGCCAGTAGTATTGGGGACAGTAGTAATCAGCCCCAGCATTTT.

This sequence joins TRBV19 and TRBJ2-3; a possible D gene is TRBD1 (6 bases). Trimming removed 3 bases from V and 0 bases from J, with 10 bases in between. Germline values: CDR1 LNHDA, CDR2 SQIVND (reference sequence). This CDR3 spans 15 amino acids. The CDR3 DNA is TGTGCCAGTAGTATGACAGGCCCTAGCACAGATACGCAGTATTTT. Protein: CASSMTGPSTDTQYF.

The chain joins TRBV7-2 to TRBJ1-1, with D maybe TRBD1 (6 bases). The CDR3 has 15 amino acids. Germline CDR1 SGHTA, CDR2 FQGNSA. V was pared by 4 bases and J by 4 bases, with 16 bases between. CDR3 residues: CASSWGGAFGTEAFF. For the CDR3, the DNA is TGTGCCAGCAGCTGGGGGGGGGCTTTTGGCACTGAAGCTTTCTTT.

The chain couples TRBV27 to TRBJ2-2; D perhaps matches TRBD1 (6 bases). CDR3 length: 16 residues. The V end was cut by 8 bases, the J end by 3 bases, with 19 bases between. From germline, CDR1 is MNHEY and CDR2 SMNVEV (reference sequence). Here the CDR3 DNA reads TGTGCCAGCGTGAAGGTGGGGACACAATACACCGGGGAGCTGTTTTTT. This translates into CASVKVGTQYTGELFF.

The chain uses TRBV7-9 and TRBJ2-1; tentative D call: TRBD2 (6 bases). The CDR3 loop spans 13 amino acids. Germline V CDR1 and CDR2: SEHNR, FQNEAQ (reference sequence). Trimming left V 10 bases short and J 6 bases short, with 16 bases between. The CDR3 sequence is CAIGGYPGNEQFF. The CDR3 DNA sequence: TGTGCCATCGGGGGATACCCGGGCAATGAGCAGTTCTTC.

The chain employs TRBV5-6 and TRBJ2-7, with D perhaps matching TRBD1 (5 bases). CDR3 size: 13 residues. In germline, CDR1 is SGHDT, CDR2 YYEEEE. V was trimmed by 1 base and J by 3 bases, leaving 8 bases between them. In nucleotides, the CDR3 is TGTGCCAGCAGCTTGTTGCAGGGCTACGAGCAGTACTTC. Protein sequence: CASSLLQGYEQYF.

The chain uses TRBV27 and TRBJ1-2; TRBD1 matches 10 bases. CDR1 is MNHEY, CDR2 SMNVEV, per germline (reference sequence). Trimming at V came to 6 bases and at J to 4 bases, leaving 17 bases not matched to a gene. This CDR3 comprises 18 residues. CDR3 in DNA: TGTGCCAGCAGCACGACGGGACAGGGGTGGAGAGTCGGCTATGGCTACACCTTC. It specifies CASSTTGQGWRVGYGYTF.

This rearrangement joins TRBV14 to TRBJ1-1, with 8 bases matching TRBD1. The CDR3 is 13 residues long. With V trimmed by 8 bases and J by 5 bases, 7 bases remained unmatched. Germline CDR1 reads SGHDN; CDR2 reads FVKESK. The chain's CDR3 is CASARTGGTEAFF. Here the CDR3 DNA reads TGTGCCAGCGCAAGAACAGGGGGAACTGAAGCTTTCTTT.

The chain carries TRBV7-8 and TRBJ2-5; TRBD2 matches 11 bases. J gave up 7 bases and V 2 bases, and 12 bases lay outside the gene matches. CDR1 is SGHVS and CDR2 is FQNEAQ in the germline V gene. The CDR3 loop spans 17 amino acids. The DNA for the CDR3 is TGTGCCAGCAGCTTACGGGGACTAGCGGAAGGAACGGGGACCCAGTACTTC. Its translation is CASSLRGLAEGTGTQYF. Using reference TRBV7-8 and TRBJ2-5 for the parts outside the CDR3, the full variable domain is GAGVSQSPRYKVAKRGQDVALRCDPISGHVSLFWYQQALGQGPEFLTYFQNEAQLDKSGLPSDRFFAERPEGSVSTLKIQRTQQEDSAVYLCASSLRGLAEGTGTQYFGPGTRLLVL.

V gene TRBV11-2 combines with J gene TRBJ1-1; D possibly corresponds to TRBD1 (6 bases). V lost 5 bases to trimming and J lost 1 base, with 8 bases between them. The V gene's germline CDR1 is SGHAT and CDR2 FQNNGV. This CDR3 region has 13 residues. The DNA of the CDR3 is TGTGCCAGCAGCCGGACAGCGAACACTGAAGCTTTCTTT. Translation gives CASSRTANTEAFF. Full variable domain (remainder filled in from reference TRBV11-2 and TRBJ1-1): EAGVAQSPRYKIIEKRQSVAFWCNPISGHATLYWYQQILGQGPKLLIQFQNNGVVDDSQLPKDRFSAERLKGVDSTLKIQPAKLEDSAVYLCASSRTANTEAFFGQGTRLTVV.

The V gene is TRBV6-1, the J gene TRBJ2-1; 8 bases match TRBD2. Germline CDR1 reads MNHNS; CDR2 reads SASEGT. The CDR3 spans 14 residues. V was pared by 10 bases and J by 3 bases, with 8 bases of the junction left unmatched. CDR3 region: CAIIAGSIYNEQFF. The CDR3 DNA is TGTGCCATCATAGCGGGATCTATCTACAATGAGCAGTTCTTC.

The chain carries TRBV25-1 and TRBJ1-1, with 8 bases aligning to TRBD1. The length of the CDR3 is 14 residues. CDR1 and CDR2 from the germline V gene are MGHDK and SYGVNS. V lost 6 bases, J lost 2 bases, and 5 bases stayed unmatched. The CDR3 DNA follows: TGTGCCAGCAGAGAGGGACAGGTCAACACTGAAGCTTTCTTT. It translates to CASREGQVNTEAFF. Looking up the rest from reference TRBV25-1 and TRBJ1-1 gives the full variable domain: EADIYQTPRYLVIGTGKKITLECSQTMGHDKMYWYQQDPGMELHLIHYSYGVNSTEKGDLSSESTVSRIRTEHFPLTLESARPSHTSQYLCASREGQVNTEAFFGQGTRLTVV.

This clone appeared a single time. Other DNA sequences in this sample translate to the same CDR3. The genes are TRBV27 and TRBJ1-1, with D unresolved. This CDR3 region has 13 residues. Trimming cost V 2 bases and J 1 base, with 5 bases left between them. Germline-derived CDR1 and CDR2 are MNHEY and SMNVEV (reference sequence). The CDR3 region has the DNA TGTGCCAGCAGTTTAGGGCGGAACACTGAAGCTTTCTTT. This gives the protein CASSLGRNTEAFF.

In its sample, this clone was seen a few times. V and J are TRBV2 and TRBJ2-5; the match to TRBD2 covers 7 bases. V lost 6 bases to trimming and J lost 2 bases; unmatched junction nucleotides: 6. Germline V gene lookup returns CDR1 SNHLY and CDR2 FYNNEI. The CDR3 is 14 amino acids. CDR3 region: CASRVLAVQETQYF. CDR3 in DNA: TGTGCCAGCAGGGTGCTAGCGGTACAAGAGACCCAGTACTTC.

The rearrangement uses TRBV27 and TRBJ2-5, with no clear D. CDR3 size: 14 residues. Germline V lookup: CDR1 MNHEY, CDR2 SMNVEV (reference sequence). Trimming removed 7 bases at V and 5 bases at J, with 17 bases between. The CDR3 spells CASKVFAGLETQYF. As DNA, the CDR3 is TGTGCCAGCAAAGTTTTTGCCGGGTTGGAGACCCAGTACTTC.

This chain connects TRBV14 to TRBJ2-1, with TRBD2 identical over 10 bases. This CDR3 spans 16 amino acids. V gave up 4 bases and J gave up 0 bases; unmatched junction bases: 3. The germline gives CDR1 SGHDN, CDR2 FVKESK. As DNA, the CDR3 is TGTGCCAGCAGCCTAGCGGGGGGACCCTCCTACAATGAGCAGTTCTTC. This gives the protein CASSLAGGPSYNEQFF.